This record covers a single TCR beta chain. Its antigen is still unknown. Per the germline V gene, CDR1 is LNHDA and CDR2 is SQIVND (reference sequence). V shed 4 bases, J shed 5 bases, and the junction held 6 bases outside the gene matches. This CDR3 region has 15 residues. This sample was taken from a study of beta chain features in type 1 diabetes. Study findings and constraints: It was possible that PCR favored shorter templates, equally so in patients and controls.

The study reverse transcribed the entire isolated RNA, so it sequenced expressed TCRB transcripts. Repertoires were generated with immunoSEQ multiplex PCR, while TCRdb's copy carries only in-frame clones and drops some. The sample carries 350,000 to 400,000 clones, about 15% recorded once. The genes are TRBV19 and TRBJ2-5, with 11 bases aligning to TRBD2. The receptor comes from a woman younger than 30 in good health. Input material: naive CD4+ T cells from blood. The CDR3 loop is CASSTIAGGPETQYF. As DNA, the CDR3 is TGTGCCAGTAGTACTATAGCGGGAGGGCCGGAGACCCAGTACTTC.